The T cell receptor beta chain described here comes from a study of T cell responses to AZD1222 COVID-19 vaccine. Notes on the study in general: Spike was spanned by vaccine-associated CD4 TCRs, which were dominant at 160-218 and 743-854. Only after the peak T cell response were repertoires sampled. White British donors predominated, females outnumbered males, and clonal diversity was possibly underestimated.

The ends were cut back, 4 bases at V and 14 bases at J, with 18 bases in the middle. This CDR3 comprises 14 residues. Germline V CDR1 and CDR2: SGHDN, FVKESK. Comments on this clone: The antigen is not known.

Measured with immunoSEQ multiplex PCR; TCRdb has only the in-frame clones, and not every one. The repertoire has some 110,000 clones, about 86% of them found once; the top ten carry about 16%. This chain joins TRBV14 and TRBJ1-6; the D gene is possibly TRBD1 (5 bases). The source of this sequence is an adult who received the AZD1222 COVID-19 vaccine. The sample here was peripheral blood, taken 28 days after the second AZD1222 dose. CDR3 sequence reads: CASSPVTGLLTLHF. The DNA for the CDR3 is TGTGCCAGCAGCCCAGTGACGGGGCTTTTGACCCTCCACTTT. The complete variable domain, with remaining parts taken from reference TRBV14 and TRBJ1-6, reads EAGVTQFPSHSVIEKGQTVTLRCDPISGHDNLYWYRRVMGKEIKFLLHFVKESKQDESGMPNNRFLAERTGGTYSTLKVQPAELEDSGVYFCASSPVTGLLTLHFGNGTRLTVT.